These T cell receptor beta chains were read from a single sample in a study of blood T cell repertoires in COVID-19. Only in-frame clones appear in the TCRdb table, and some are missing; sequencing was by immunoSEQ multiplex PCR. The sample lists around 260,000 clones; 75% to 90% were seen once. The sample comprised peripheral blood. Source of these receptors: a woman in her thirties with active or convalescent COVID-19. Each CDR3 is given with its conserved first and last residue. A D gene is named only where the DNA matches it firmly. Clone size is shown for a subset of rows, as once, few, many or a class of expanded clone.

d_gene	j_gene	abundance	v_gene	CDR3aa	CDR3nt
TRBD2	TRBJ2-5	-	TRBV3-1/TRBV3-2	CASSQDRRSGGAWETQYF	TGTGCCAGCAGCCAAGATAGGAGGAGCGGGGGGGCCTGGGAGACCCAGTACTTC
TRBD1	TRBJ2-7	-	TRBV12-3/TRBV12-4	CASRDRDRFEQYF	TGTGCCAGCAGGGACCGGGACAGGTTTGAGCAGTACTTC
-	TRBJ1-1	-	TRBV29-1	CSVARVMNTEAFF	TGCAGCGTGGCCAGGGTCATGAACACTGAAGCTTTCTTT
TRBD1	TRBJ2-7	-	TRBV4-3	CASSLQGGEQYF	TGCGCCAGCAGCTTACAGGGGGGCGAGCAGTACTTC
TRBD2	TRBJ2-5	once	TRBV29-1	CSVGGLAGHQETQYF	TGCAGCGTTGGGGGACTAGCGGGGCACCAAGAGACCCAGTACTTC
-	TRBJ2-3	-	TRBV5-5	CASSVGDSRDSVYF	TGTGCCAGCAGCGTCGGGGACAGCCGGGACTCCGTGTATTTT
-	TRBJ1-6	-	TRBV6-5	CASLTGGSSPLHF	TGTGCCAGCCTGACGGGGGGGAGTTCACCCCTCCACTTT
TRBD1	TRBJ2-1	-	TRBV6-2/TRBV6-3	CASSYSRDSLRNEQFF	TGTGCCAGCAGTTACTCGAGGGACAGTCTACGCAATGAGCAGTTCTTC
-	TRBJ1-4	-	TRBV5-1	CASRVRGPGEKLFF	TGCGCCAGCAGAGTTCGAGGCCCCGGAGAAAAACTGTTTTTT
-	TRBJ2-3	-	TRBV6-2/TRBV6-3	CASSARTDTQYF	TGTGCCAGCAGCGCTAGGACAGATACGCAGTATTTT
TRBD1	TRBJ1-5	-	TRBV19	CASIGRGLVQPQHF	TGTGCCAGTATCGGAAGGGGGCTGGTTCAGCCCCAGCATTTT
-	TRBJ1-5	-	TRBV6-2/TRBV6-3	CASSPGQSRGAQHF	TGTGCCAGCAGCCCAGGACAGAGCCGGGGAGCCCAGCATTTT
TRBD2	TRBJ2-5	-	TRBV30	CAWDGGYGETQYF	TGTGCCTGGGACGGGGGGTATGGTGAGACCCAGTACTTC
-	TRBJ2-3	-	TRBV19	CASSLRVGRDTQYF	TGTGCCAGTAGTCTGAGGGTTGGGAGAGATACGCAGTATTTT
TRBD1	TRBJ2-6	-	TRBV10-3	CAISEGDRGSGANVLTF	TGTGCCATCAGTGAGGGGGACAGGGGCTCTGGGGCCAACGTCCTGACTTTC
TRBD1	TRBJ1-2	-	TRBV30	CAWSGILGTVAFGYTF	TGTGCCTGGAGTGGTATTTTGGGGACAGTCGCTTTTGGCTACACCTTC
-	TRBJ2-3	-	TRBV7-8	CASSLVSTDTQYF	TGTGCCAGCAGCTTAGTAAGCACAGATACGCAGTATTTT
-	TRBJ2-3	-	TRBV27	CASSFRGSDTQYF	TGTGCCAGCAGTTTTCGGGGTTCGGATACGCAGTATTTT
TRBD1	TRBJ1-6	-	TRBV4-2	CASSQGGDRGSPLHF	TGTGCCAGCAGCCAAGGAGGGGACAGAGGATCACCCCTCCACTTT
-	TRBJ2-3	-	TRBV6-2/TRBV6-3	CASSSRPLGVGTDTQYF	TGTGCCAGCAGTTCCAGACCACTAGGAGTCGGCACAGATACGCAGTATTTT
TRBD2	TRBJ2-1	-	TRBV10-3	CAITAAGGNNEQFF	TGTGCCATCACCGCAGCGGGGGGGAACAATGAGCAGTTCTTC
-	TRBJ1-2	-	TRBV10-3	CAISESTGNYGYTF	TGTGCCATCAGTGAGTCGACGGGGAACTATGGCTACACCTTC
TRBD2	TRBJ2-1	-	TRBV3-1/TRBV3-2	CASSHGGSGAGNEQFF	TGTGCCAGCAGCCACGGGGGGAGTGGGGCCGGCAATGAGCAGTTCTTC